Below, 24 T cell receptor beta chains from the same sample are listed, as sequenced in a study of blood T cell repertoires in COVID-19. Profiled with immunoSEQ multiplex PCR; TCRdb holds only in-frame clones, not every one. The data show 180,000 or so clones, more than 75% seen once. The sample comprised peripheral blood. The source of these receptors is a man aged 40-49 years with active or convalescent COVID-19.

This chain uses TRBV2 with TRBJ1-5, with 7 bases matching TRBD1. With 6 bases clipped from V and 4 bases from J, the junction kept 9 bases outside the gene matches. The CDR3 covers 15 residues. Germline CDR1 is SNHLY and CDR2 is FYNNEI. CDR3 in amino acids: CASRGWGTANQPQHF. DNA of the CDR3: TGTGCCAGCAGGGGGTGGGGGACAGCAAATCAGCCCCAGCATTTT.

The chain is built from TRBV9 and TRBJ2-3; 9 bases map to TRBD1. The germline V gene has CDR1 SGDLS and CDR2 YYNGEE. The CDR3 totals 16 residues. V was pared by 1 base and J by 4 bases, with 7 bases of the junction left unmatched. The CDR3: CASSVLGQGLADTQYF. In DNA form, the CDR3 reads TGTGCCAGCAGCGTACTGGGACAGGGTTTGGCAGATACGCAGTATTTT.

The chain joins TRBV27 to TRBJ1-1; a weak D match, TRBD1 (6 bases). V gave up 2 bases and J gave up 4 bases, with 11 bases separating them. Germline lookup yields CDR1 MNHEY and CDR2 SMNVEV (reference sequence). The CDR3 length is 14 residues. The CDR3 sequence is CASSLKGVGTEAFF. The CDR3 DNA is TGTGCCAGCAGTTTAAAGGGGGTCGGCACTGAAGCTTTCTTT.

The chain recombines TRBV7-3 with TRBJ2-7, with TRBD2 matching over 8 bases. V shed 5 bases and J 4 bases; nucleotides not matched to a gene: 4. The CDR3 extends over 13 amino acids. Germline-derived CDR1 and CDR2 are SGHTA and FQGTGA. The CDR3: CASSPSGGYEQYF. The DNA for the CDR3 is TGTGCCAGCAGCCCCAGCGGGGGATACGAGCAGTACTTC. The whole variable domain, remainder taken from reference TRBV7-3 and TRBJ2-7, is GAGVSQTPSNKVTEKGKYVELRCDPISGHTALYWYRQSLGQGPEFLIYFQGTGAADDSGLPNDRFFAVRPEGSVSTLKIQRTERGDSAVYLCASSPSGGYEQYFGPGTRLTVT.

The chain uses TRBV12-3 or TRBV12-4 and TRBJ2-2; no reliable D call. V lost 6 bases and J 1 base, leaving 3 bases between the germline ends. The CDR3 runs 12 residues. The CDR3 DNA reads as TGTGCCAGCAGCGGGAACACCGGGGAGCTGTTTTTT. This gives the protein CASSGNTGELFF.

The chain links TRBV30 to TRBJ1-1; TRBD1 aligns across 8 bases. Germline loops: CDR1 GTSNPN, CDR2 SVGIG (reference sequence). The ends lost 0 bases at V and 1 base at J; junction bases unmatched: 4. This CDR3 region has 15 residues. The CDR3 is CAWSVSGTGNTEAFF. Written as DNA, the CDR3 is TGTGCCTGGAGTGTTTCAGGGACAGGGAACACTGAAGCTTTCTTT. The whole variable domain, remainder taken from reference TRBV30 and TRBJ1-1, is SQTIHQWPATLVQPVGSPLSLECTVEGTSNPNLYWYRQAAGRGLQLLFYSVGIGQISSEVPQNLSASRPQDRQFILSSKKLLLSDSGFYLCAWSVSGTGNTEAFFGQGTRLTVV.

This chain links TRBV19 with TRBJ2-7; 12 nucleotides match TRBD2. In germline, CDR1 is LNHDA, CDR2 SQIVND (reference sequence). V lost 5 bases, J lost 4 bases, and 6 bases stayed unmatched. This CDR3 is 15 amino acids long. For the CDR3, the DNA is TGTGCCAGTAGTGGACTAGCGGGGAACTCGTACGAGCAGTACTTC. This gives the protein CASSGLAGNSYEQYF.

The rearrangement uses TRBV6-5 and TRBJ2-2; 7 nucleotides agree with TRBD1. Trimming took 4 bases from V and 2 from J; bases not matched to a gene: 4. In germline, CDR1 is MNHEY, CDR2 SVGAGI. This CDR3 contains 15 residues. CDR3 DNA sequence: TGTGCCAGCAGTTTCGGACAGGACAACACCGGGGAGCTGTTTTTT. Its protein product is CASSFGQDNTGELFF.

The chain carries TRBV24-1 and TRBJ2-2, with 12 bases identical to TRBD2. Germline trimming cut 4 bases from V and 4 bases from J; bases unmatched to any gene: 6. Germline V gene sequence: CDR1 KGHDR, CDR2 SFDVKD. The CDR3 loop spans 17 amino acids. CDR3 sequence reads: CATSEHTSGGSTGELFF. For the CDR3, the DNA is TGTGCCACCAGTGAACATACTAGCGGGGGGAGCACCGGGGAGCTGTTTTTT.

CDR3 sequence (DNA): TGTGCCAGTAGTATGACTAGCGGGGGAAGCACAGATACGCAGTATTTT. Translation gives CASSMTSGGSTDTQYF. The chain couples TRBV19 to TRBJ2-3; 12 bases align to TRBD2. The germline CDR1 and CDR2 sequences are LNHDA and SQIVND (reference sequence). CDR3 length: 16 amino acids. J gave up 0 bases and V 3 bases, and 1 base lay outside the gene matches.

The gene calls are TRBV20-1 and TRBJ1-2; D remains unclear. The CDR3 totals 13 residues. V was cut by 3 bases and J by 1 base, with 9 bases left in between. CDR1 and CDR2 from the germline V gene are DFQATT and SNEGSKA (reference sequence). The DNA for the CDR3 is TGCAGTGCTAGTGTCACTCTTAACTATGGCTACACCTTC. Translated, it gives CSASVTLNYGYTF.

This chain joins TRBV5-4 and TRBJ2-2; 8 positions agree with TRBD1. Unmatched junction bases numbered 3, after V lost 8 bases and J lost 0 bases. This CDR3 is built from 14 residues. Per germline, CDR1 SGHNT and CDR2 YYREEE (reference sequence). CDR3 loop: CASWTGTNTGELFF. CDR3 DNA sequence: TGTGCCAGTTGGACAGGGACGAACACCGGGGAGCTGTTTTTT.

The V gene is TRBV11-2, the J gene TRBJ1-1; 7 bases are shared with TRBD1. The CDR3 is 15 residues long. With 8 bases clipped from V and 6 bases from J, the junction kept 15 bases outside the gene matches. In germline, CDR1 is SGHAT, CDR2 FQNNGV. This CDR3 reads CASVHPGQAKSEAFF. In nucleotides, the CDR3 is TGTGCCAGCGTTCATCCAGGACAGGCGAAGTCTGAAGCTTTCTTT.

The chain employs TRBV19 and TRBJ1-1; possibly TRBD1 for D (5 bases). This CDR3 is built from 14 residues. Deletions cut 4 bases from V and 0 bases from J, with 9 bases between. CDR1 LNHDA and CDR2 SQIVND come from the germline V gene (reference sequence). Here the CDR3 reads CASSTLTVNTEAFF. The CDR3 bases are TGTGCCAGTAGTACTTTGACAGTGAACACTGAAGCTTTCTTT.

CDR3 amino acids: CASSLYSGQETQYF. CDR3 coding DNA: TGTGCCAGCAGCTTATATAGCGGTCAAGAGACCCAGTACTTC. The chain combines TRBV7-2 with TRBJ2-5; TRBD2 is a possible D gene (6 bases). The CDR3 covers 14 residues. The ends were cut back, 2 bases at V and 2 bases at J, with 9 bases in the middle. CDR1 is SGHTA, CDR2 FQGNSA, per germline.

The chain joins TRBV7-9 to TRBJ2-1; the D gene is possibly TRBD1 (7 bases). Germline CDR1 reads SEHNR; CDR2 reads FQNEAQ (reference sequence). Trimming left V 6 bases short and J 9 bases short, with 18 bases between. The CDR3 is made up of 14 amino acids. The CDR3 sequence: CASSSSQGGPEQFF. The CDR3 bases are TGTGCCAGCAGTTCCTCCCAGGGGGGCCCTGAGCAGTTCTTC.

The CDR3 nucleotides are TGTGCCAGCAGCTCCCCGACAGGAGGAGGACAACAGAGGTATAATTCACCCCTCCACTTT. It yields the protein CASSSPTGGGQQRYNSPLHF. This rearrangement joins TRBV6-2 or TRBV6-3 to TRBJ1-6; possibly TRBD1 for D (6 bases). V lost 6 bases to trimming and J lost 4 bases, with 28 bases between them. CDR3 length: 20 residues. Germline V gives CDR1 MNHEY, CDR2 SVGEGT.

J is TRBJ1-3 and V is TRBV12-5; unclear D gene. V lost 0 bases and J 4 bases, leaving 10 bases between the germline ends. Germline V gene sequence: CDR1 LGHNT, CDR2 FRNRAP. The CDR3 contains 15 residues. The CDR3 sequence: CASGLVPSEGNTIYF. The DNA for the CDR3 is TGTGCTAGTGGTTTGGTACCCAGCGAGGGAAACACCATATATTTT.

The chain has TRBV9 and TRBJ1-2; D is perhaps TRBD1 (5 bases). V lost 3 bases and J lost 2, with 8 bases in between. Germline-derived CDR1 and CDR2 are SGDLS and YYNGEE. This CDR3 spans 13 amino acids. The CDR3 nucleotides read TGTGCCAGCAGCGGGCGGGACAACTATGGCTACACCTTC. Translation: CASSGRDNYGYTF.

The rearrangement uses TRBV30 and TRBJ1-6, with 9 bases fitting TRBD1. CDR3 size: 15 residues. Trimming removed 8 bases from V and 13 bases from J; junction bases left unmatched: 18. Germline V lookup: CDR1 GTSNPN, CDR2 SVGIG (reference sequence). The CDR3 loop is CALKHRDRVLGPLHF. CDR3 coding DNA: TGTGCCCTAAAACACCGGGACAGGGTGCTTGGGCCCCTCCACTTT.

The gene calls are TRBV7-6 and TRBJ2-1, with TRBD1 identical over 10 bases. The germline CDR1 and CDR2 sequences are SGHVS and FNYEAQ. V lost 0 bases and J lost 8; bases outside the gene matches: 13. This CDR3 spans 18 amino acids. CDR3 sequence: CASSLARGGTGVYDEQFF. The CDR3 nucleotides read TGTGCCAGCAGCTTAGCGCGTGGAGGGACAGGGGTATACGATGAGCAGTTCTTC.

This sequence joins TRBV18 and TRBJ1-3, with 9 bases fitting TRBD1. V gave up 3 bases and J gave up 0 bases; unmatched junction bases: 6. CDR3 length equals 17 residues. Germline CDR1 and CDR2: KGHSH and LQKENI. For the CDR3, the DNA is TGTGCCAGCTCACCCGGGACAGGGATGAGCTCTGGAAACACCATATATTTT. It translates to CASSPGTGMSSGNTIYF.

This clone came up once. This sequence joins TRBV3-1 (or the pseudogene TRBV3-2) and TRBJ1-5; tentatively, D is TRBD1 (5 bases). The CDR3 is 15 residues long. Trimming took 4 bases from V and 4 from J, leaving 14 bases between them. Germline CDR1 LGHDT, CDR2 YNNKEL (reference sequence). The CDR3 DNA reads TGTGCCAGCAGCCCGAATAGTCGGGGGAATCAGCCCCAGCATTTT. Encoded protein: CASSPNSRGNQPQHF.

This clone was detected only once. The rearrangement links TRBV10-1 to TRBJ1-1; D remains ambiguous. The CDR3 is made up of 14 amino acids. The V end lost 3 bases, the J end lost 1 base, and 9 bases lay between the germline ends. CDR1 WNHNN and CDR2 SYGVQD come from the germline V gene (reference sequence). The CDR3 DNA reads TGCGCCAGCAGTGACGGTACGGGGAACACTGAAGCTTTCTTT. It yields the protein CASSDGTGNTEAFF.